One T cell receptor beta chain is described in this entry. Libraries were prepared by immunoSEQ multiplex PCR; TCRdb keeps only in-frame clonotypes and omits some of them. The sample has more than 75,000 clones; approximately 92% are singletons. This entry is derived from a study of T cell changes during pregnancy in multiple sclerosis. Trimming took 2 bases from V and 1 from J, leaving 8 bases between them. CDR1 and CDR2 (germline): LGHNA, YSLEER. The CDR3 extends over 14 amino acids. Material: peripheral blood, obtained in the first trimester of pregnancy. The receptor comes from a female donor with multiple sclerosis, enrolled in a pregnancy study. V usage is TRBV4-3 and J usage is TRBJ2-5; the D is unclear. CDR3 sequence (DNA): TGCGCCAGCAGCCAATTCCCAGGCCAAGAGACCCAGTACTTC. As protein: CASSQFPGQETQYF.